The clone carrying this T cell receptor beta chain was recorded only once. Its antigen is unknown. This specimen belongs to a study of brain T cells in children with intractable seizures. Produced via immunoSEQ multiplex PCR; TCRdb's table is partial and in-frame only. There are 340,000 or so clones in the sample; over 90% occur only once, and approximately 5% lies in the top ten. Described time point: blood from clinic visit 5 months post-surgery; TSC patient then seizure free. Pre-surgery treatment included at least one anti-epileptic drug. Findings and limits, study-wide: Absence of clones before surgery may stem from lower sequencing depth.

There are 17 residues in the CDR3. V gave up 4 bases and J gave up 4 bases, with 20 bases separating them. Germline V CDR1 and CDR2: SGDLS, YYNGEE. The V and J genes are TRBV9 and TRBJ2-2, with D perhaps matching TRBD2 (7 bases). The clonotype originates from a boy less than two years old with tuberous sclerosis and intractable seizures. Sample: peripheral blood, taken less than 6 months after surgery. The CDR3, as DNA: TGTGCCAGCAGCCCAACCGTGGGGGGAGGGGGCACCGGGGAGCTGTTTTTT. It codes for CASSPTVGGGGTGELFF.